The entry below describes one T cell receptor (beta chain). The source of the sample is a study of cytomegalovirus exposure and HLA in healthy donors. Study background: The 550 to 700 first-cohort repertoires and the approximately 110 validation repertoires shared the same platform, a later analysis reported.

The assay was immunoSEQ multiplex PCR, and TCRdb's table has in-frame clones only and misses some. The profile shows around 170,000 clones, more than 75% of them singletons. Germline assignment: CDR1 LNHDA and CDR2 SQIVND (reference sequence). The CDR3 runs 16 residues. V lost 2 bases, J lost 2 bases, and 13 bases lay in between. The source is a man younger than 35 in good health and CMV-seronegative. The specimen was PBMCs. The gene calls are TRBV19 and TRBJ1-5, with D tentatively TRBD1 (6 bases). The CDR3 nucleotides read TGTGCCAGTAGTATATTGGGGGCCTTTGGCAATCAGCCCCAGCATTTT. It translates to CASSILGAFGNQPQHF.